This T cell receptor beta chain is drawn from a study of CD8+ T cells in alopecia areata. Findings and caveats of the study: Among patients, TCR sharing was less clear than in mice, a difference possibly due in part to HLA diversity in the patient population. Lesional scalp, especially alopecia totalis/universalis, showed higher clonality than normal scalp.

About this clone itself: No antigen is known for it.

After isolation, RNA underwent reverse transcription to generate cDNA as the sequencing template. Sequenced by immunoSEQ multiplex PCR; TCRdb stores in-frame clones only, minus some. The sample lists some 170,000 clones, less than 75% occurring once. The V gene end was trimmed by 0 bases and the J gene end by 6 bases; junction bases not matched to a gene: 6. Germline V gene data show CDR1 as LNHNV and CDR2 as YYDKDF (reference sequence). This CDR3 comprises 16 residues. This sequence was found in a human donor with alopecia areata. The material sequenced was CD8+ T cells sorted from blood, taken at week 0. The V and J genes are TRBV15 and TRBJ2-3; 10 bases match TRBD2. CDR3 protein: CATSRESAGGLDTQYF. DNA of the CDR3: TGTGCCACCAGCAGAGAGTCAGCGGGGGGGCTTGATACGCAGTATTTT.